These T cell receptor beta chains were read from a single sample in a study of shared clonotypes between healthy human individuals. Assay: immunoSEQ multiplex PCR; the TCRdb copy retains only in-frame clones and omits some. The sample records about 1 million clones, about 77% being singletons. Sequences were obtained from memory CD4+ T cells sorted from blood. These receptors were taken from a man aged 18 to 29 in good health. Both conserved end residues are part of each CDR3. The D gene is left open where the match is weak. Not every row has a clone size; where given, it reads once, few, many or a size class.

CASSFRAANTEAFF,TGTGCCAGCAGCTTCAGGGCAGCGAACACTGAAGCTTTCTTT,NA,TRBV7-2,NA,TRBJ1-1,14
CASSQGTGSKNIQYF,TGCGCCAGCAGCCAAGGAACGGGTTCCAAAAACATTCAGTACTTC,NA,TRBV4-3,NA,TRBJ2-4,15
CATSRDLEDYGYTF,TGTGCCACCAGCAGGGACCTGGAAGACTATGGCTACACCTTC,NA,TRBV15,NA,TRBJ1-2,14
CASSPASGGTDTQYF,TGTGCCAGCTCACCGGCGAGCGGGGGCACAGATACGCAGTATTTT,NA,TRBV18,TRBD2,TRBJ2-3,15
CASSSGSAGNTEAFF,TGCGCCAGCAGCTCGGGCTCCGCCGGTAACACTGAAGCTTTCTTT,NA,TRBV5-1,NA,TRBJ1-1,15
CASTETGFRPQHF,TGTGCCAGCACCGAGACAGGGTTCCGGCCCCAGCATTTT,NA,TRBV6-1,TRBD1,TRBJ1-5,13
CASSLQGQGAFEQYF,TGTGCCAGCAGCTTACAAGGACAGGGGGCCTTCGAGCAGTACTTC,NA,TRBV5-4,TRBD1,TRBJ2-7,15
CASSTDRELYGYTF,TGTGCCAGCAGCACGGACAGAGAACTATATGGCTACACCTTC,NA,TRBV27,NA,TRBJ1-2,14
CASSLAGSGNTIYF,TGTGCCAGCAGCTTAGCTGGCTCTGGAAACACCATATATTTT,NA,TRBV7-9,NA,TRBJ1-3,14
CASSLGQTDTQYF,TGTGCCAGCAGCTTAGGCCAGACAGATACGCAGTATTTT,NA,TRBV11-2,NA,TRBJ2-3,13
CASSRSVESTHYTF,TGTGCCAGTAGTAGGTCAGTGGAATCAACTCACTACACCTTC,NA,TRBV19,NA,TRBJ1-2,14
CASSLSWVRGQETQYF,TGTGCCAGCAGCTTGTCCTGGGTTAGGGGTCAAGAGACCCAGTACTTC,NA,TRBV5-6,NA,TRBJ2-5,16
CASARGSNEKLFF,TGCGCCAGCGCTAGGGGGAGTAATGAAAAACTGTTTTTT,few,TRBV5-1,NA,TRBJ1-4,13
CASVASGPVYEQYF,TGTGCCAGCGTAGCCTCGGGACCCGTCTACGAGCAGTACTTC,NA,TRBV25-1,NA,TRBJ2-7,14
CASSLEYLGWTEAFF,TGCGCCAGCAGCTTGGAATACCTTGGTTGGACTGAAGCTTTCTTT,many,TRBV5-1,NA,TRBJ1-1,15
CAISGIAGAESEQFF,TGTGCCATCAGTGGAATAGCGGGAGCGGAGTCTGAGCAGTTCTTC,NA,TRBV10-3,TRBD2,TRBJ2-1,15
CASSREVLAGQETQYF,TGCGCCAGCAGCCGAGAGGTCCTAGCGGGGCAAGAGACCCAGTACTTC,NA,TRBV4-1,TRBD2,TRBJ2-5,16
CASSLVGQVGQETQYF,TGTGCCAGCAGCTTAGTGGGACAGGTGGGCCAAGAGACCCAGTACTTC,NA,TRBV7-2,TRBD1,TRBJ2-5,16
CASRDITPEAFF,TGTGCCAGCAGAGACATCACACCTGAAGCTTTCTTT,few,TRBV2,NA,TRBJ1-1,12